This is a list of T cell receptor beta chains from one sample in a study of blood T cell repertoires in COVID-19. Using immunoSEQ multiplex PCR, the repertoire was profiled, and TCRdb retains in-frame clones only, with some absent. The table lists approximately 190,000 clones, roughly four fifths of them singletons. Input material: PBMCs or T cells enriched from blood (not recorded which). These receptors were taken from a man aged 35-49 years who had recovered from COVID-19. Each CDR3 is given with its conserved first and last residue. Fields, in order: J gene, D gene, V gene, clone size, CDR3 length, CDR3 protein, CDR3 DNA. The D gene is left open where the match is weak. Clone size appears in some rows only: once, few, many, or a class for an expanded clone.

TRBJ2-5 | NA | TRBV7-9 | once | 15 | CASSLGQAKWETQYF | TGTGCCAGCAGCTTAGGGCAGGCGAAATGGGAGACCCAGTACTTC
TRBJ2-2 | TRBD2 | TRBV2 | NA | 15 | CASSASRAGVGELFF | TGTGCCAGCAGTGCTAGTCGGGCGGGAGTAGGGGAGCTGTTTTTT
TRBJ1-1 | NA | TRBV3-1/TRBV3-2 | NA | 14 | CASSRGEFRTEAFF | TGTGCCAGCAGCCGGGGGGAATTCAGGACTGAAGCTTTCTTT
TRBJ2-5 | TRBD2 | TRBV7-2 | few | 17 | CASSLPGTSGFQETQYF | TGTGCCAGCAGCTTACCGGGGACTAGCGGCTTCCAAGAGACCCAGTACTTC
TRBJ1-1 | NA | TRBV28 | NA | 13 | CASTPPGGTEAFF | TGTGCCAGCACCCCGCCGGGGGGCACTGAAGCTTTCTTT
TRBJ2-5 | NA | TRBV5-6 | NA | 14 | CASSLIFRAETQYF | TGTGCCAGCAGCTTGATATTCAGGGCGGAGACCCAGTACTTC
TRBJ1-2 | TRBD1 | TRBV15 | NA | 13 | CATTGTAPYGYTF | TGTGCCACCACAGGGACAGCCCCCTATGGCTACACCTTC
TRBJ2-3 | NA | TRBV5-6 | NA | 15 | CASSFPPGDPDTQYF | TGTGCCAGCAGCTTTCCTCCGGGGGACCCAGATACGCAGTATTTT
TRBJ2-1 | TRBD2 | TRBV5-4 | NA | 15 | CASSLNRRGGNEQFF | TGTGCCAGCAGCTTGAATCGGCGGGGGGGGAATGAGCAGTTCTTC
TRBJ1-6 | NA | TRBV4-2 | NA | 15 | CASSQAWDTNSPLHF | TGTGCCAGCAGCCAAGCGTGGGACACTAATTCACCCCTCCACTTT
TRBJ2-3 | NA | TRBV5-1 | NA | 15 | CASSSDPGSTDTQYF | TGCGCCAGCAGCTCGGATCCGGGAAGCACAGATACGCAGTATTTT
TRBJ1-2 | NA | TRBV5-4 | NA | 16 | CASSSEGGNPLYGYSF | TGTGCCAGCAGCTCTGAGGGGGGGAACCCCCTCTATGGCTACTCCTTC
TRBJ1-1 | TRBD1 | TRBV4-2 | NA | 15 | CASRRGQGANTEAFF | TGTGCCAGCAGGAGAGGACAGGGGGCTAACACTGAAGCTTTCTTT
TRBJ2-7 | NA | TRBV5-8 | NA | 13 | CASSSQGGYEQYF | TGTGCCAGCAGCTCTCAGGGGGGCTACGAGCAGTACTTC
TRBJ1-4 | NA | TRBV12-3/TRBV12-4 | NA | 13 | CASSPQAGEKLFF | TGTGCCAGCAGTCCACAGGCGGGAGAAAAACTGTTTTTT
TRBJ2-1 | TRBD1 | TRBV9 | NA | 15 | CASSGGTGAYNEQFF | TGTGCCAGCAGTGGAGGGACAGGAGCCTACAATGAGCAGTTCTTC
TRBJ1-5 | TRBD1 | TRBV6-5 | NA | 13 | CASRTGIGQPQHF | TGTGCCAGCAGGACAGGGATAGGTCAGCCCCAGCATTTT
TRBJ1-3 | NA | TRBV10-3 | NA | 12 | CVGGGPGNTIYF | TGTGTCGGGGGAGGGCCTGGAAACACCATATATTTT
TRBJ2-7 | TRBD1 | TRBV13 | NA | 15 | CASSWGTGYPYEQYF | TGTGCCAGCAGCTGGGGGACAGGGTACCCCTACGAGCAGTACTTC
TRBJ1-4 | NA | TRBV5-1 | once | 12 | CASSLVDEKLFF | TGCGCCAGCAGCCTCGTCGATGAAAAACTGTTTTTT
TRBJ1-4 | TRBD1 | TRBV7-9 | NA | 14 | CASSPGTGHEKLFF | TGTGCCAGCAGCCCCGGGACAGGGCATGAAAAACTGTTTTTT
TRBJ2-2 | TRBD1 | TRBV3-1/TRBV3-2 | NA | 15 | CASSYGQGNTGELFF | TGTGCCAGCAGCTATGGACAGGGTAACACCGGGGAGCTGTTTTTT
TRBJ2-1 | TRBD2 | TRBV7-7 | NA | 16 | CASSPALAGGEFEQFF | TGTGCCAGCAGTCCTGCTTTAGCGGGGGGAGAGTTTGAGCAGTTCTTC
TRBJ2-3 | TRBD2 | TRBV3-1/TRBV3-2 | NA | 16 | CASSPLAGGPTDTQYF | TGTGCCAGCAGCCCGCTAGCGGGGGGGCCCACAGATACGCAGTATTTT
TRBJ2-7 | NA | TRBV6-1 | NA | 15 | CASREGRSWSYEQYF | TGTGCCAGCAGGGAAGGACGGAGTTGGTCCTACGAGCAGTACTTC
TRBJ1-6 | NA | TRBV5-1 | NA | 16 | CASSLGLRDGSSPLHF | TGCGCCAGCAGCTTGGGTCTGCGGGACGGGTCTTCACCCCTCCACTTT
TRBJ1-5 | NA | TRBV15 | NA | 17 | CATSTSPGGGGNQPQHF | TGTGCCACCAGCACCTCCCCCGGGGGGGGTGGCAATCAGCCCCAGCATTTT
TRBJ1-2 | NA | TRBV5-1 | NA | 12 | CASSFAREGYTF | TGCGCCAGCAGCTTTGCCAGGGAAGGCTACACCTTC
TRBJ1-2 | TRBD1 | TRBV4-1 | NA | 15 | CASSPTDRASYGYTF | TGCGCCAGCAGCCCGACCGACAGGGCCTCTTATGGCTACACCTTC
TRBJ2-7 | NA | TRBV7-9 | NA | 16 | CASSLGIMGSSYEQYF | TGTGCCAGCAGCTTAGGAATAATGGGCAGCTCCTACGAGCAGTACTTC
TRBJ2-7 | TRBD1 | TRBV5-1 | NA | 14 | CASRTGGSSYEQYF | TGCGCCAGCCGGACAGGGGGGAGCTCCTACGAGCAGTACTTC
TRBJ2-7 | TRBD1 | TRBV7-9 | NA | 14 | CASSSTGGGGEQYF | TGTGCCAGCAGCTCGACAGGGGGCGGGGGCGAGCAGTACTTC
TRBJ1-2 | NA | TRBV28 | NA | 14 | CASSLSGLEYGYTF | TGTGCCAGCAGTTTATCCGGTTTGGAGTATGGCTACACCTTC
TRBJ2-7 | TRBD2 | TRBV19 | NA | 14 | CASSIGGFTYEQYF | TGTGCCAGTAGTATCGGGGGGTTCACCTACGAGCAGTACTTC
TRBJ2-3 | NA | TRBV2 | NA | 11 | CASSLTDTQYF | TGTGCCAGCAGCCTCACAGATACGCAGTATTTT
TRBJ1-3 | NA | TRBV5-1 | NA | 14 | CASYPGQRGNTIYF | TGCGCCAGCTACCCTGGACAGAGGGGAAACACCATATATTTT
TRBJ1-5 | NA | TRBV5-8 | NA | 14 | CASSLRAGSQPQHF | TGTGCCAGCAGCTTGAGAGCGGGATCACAGCCCCAGCATTTT
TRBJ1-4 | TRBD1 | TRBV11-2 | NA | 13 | CASQDRGNEKLFF | TGTGCCAGCCAAGACAGGGGAAATGAAAAACTGTTTTTT
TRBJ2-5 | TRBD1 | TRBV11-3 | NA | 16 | CASSPGTGGYQETQYF | TGTGCCAGCAGCCCCGGGACAGGGGGGTACCAAGAGACCCAGTACTTC
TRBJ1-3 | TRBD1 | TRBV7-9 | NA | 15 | CASSRTDRERNTIYF | TGTGCCAGCAGCCGTACGGACAGGGAGAGAAACACCATATATTTT
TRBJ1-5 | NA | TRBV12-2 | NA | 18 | CASRFTGTGGLSNQPQHF | TGTGCAAGTCGCTTCACCGGGACAGGGGGTCTAAGCAATCAGCCCCAGCATTTT
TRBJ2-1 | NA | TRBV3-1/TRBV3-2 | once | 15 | CASSSSGGARNEQFF | TGTGCCAGCAGCTCCTCTGGGGGGGCTCGCAATGAGCAGTTCTTC
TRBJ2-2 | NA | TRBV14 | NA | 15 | CASSRLGPATRELFF | TGTGCCAGCAGCCGCCTGGGGCCGGCCACCAGGGAGCTGTTTTTT
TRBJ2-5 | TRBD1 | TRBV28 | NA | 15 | CASSLPGQGRETQYF | TGTGCCAGCAGTCTCCCGGGACAGGGACGAGAGACCCAGTACTTC
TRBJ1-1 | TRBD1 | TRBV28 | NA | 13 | CASKQGAGTEAFF | TGTGCCAGTAAGCAGGGGGCTGGCACTGAAGCTTTCTTT
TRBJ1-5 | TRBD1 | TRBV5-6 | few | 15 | CASTKITGGNQPQHF | TGTGCCAGCACTAAGATAACAGGGGGCAATCAGCCCCAGCATTTT
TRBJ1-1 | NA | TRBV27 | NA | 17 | CASSFRDQLRAPTEAFF | TGTGCCAGCAGTTTTAGAGATCAGTTGAGGGCACCAACTGAAGCTTTCTTT
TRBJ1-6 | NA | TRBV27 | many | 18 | CASSYRPRRTDNNSPLHF | TGTGCCAGCAGTTATCGTCCGAGAAGGACGGACAATAATTCACCCCTCCACTTT
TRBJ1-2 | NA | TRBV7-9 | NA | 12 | CASSLSTQGYTF | TGTGCCAGCAGCTTGTCGACTCAAGGCTACACCTTC
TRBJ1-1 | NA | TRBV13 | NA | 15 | CASSLLGAVNTEAFF | TGTGCCAGCAGCTTATTGGGGGCCGTGAACACTGAAGCTTTCTTT
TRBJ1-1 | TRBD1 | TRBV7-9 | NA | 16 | CASSHPTDRGRTEAFF | TGTGCCAGCAGTCATCCGACAGACAGGGGTCGCACTGAAGCTTTCTTT
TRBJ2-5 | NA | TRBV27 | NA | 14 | CASSRRQNQETQYF | TGTGCCAGCAGTCGTCGTCAGAACCAAGAGACCCAGTACTTC
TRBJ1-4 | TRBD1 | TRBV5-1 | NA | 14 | CASSPRGPVEKLFF | TGCGCCAGCAGCCCCAGGGGGCCAGTTGAAAAACTGTTTTTT
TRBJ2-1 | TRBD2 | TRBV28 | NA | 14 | CASTIGGSYNEQFF | TGTGCCAGCACCATCGGGGGGTCCTACAATGAGCAGTTCTTC
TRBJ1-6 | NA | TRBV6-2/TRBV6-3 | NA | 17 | CASSYDVRSSYNSPLHF | TGTGCCAGCAGTTACGATGTGAGGAGCTCCTATAATTCACCCCTCCACTTT
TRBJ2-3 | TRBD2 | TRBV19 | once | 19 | CASSIELAGGKASTDTQYF | TGTGCCAGTAGTATAGAACTAGCGGGGGGGAAAGCTAGCACAGATACGCAGTATTTT
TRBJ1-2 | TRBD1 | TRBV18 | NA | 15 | CASSPQDRVGYGYTF | TGTGCCAGCTCACCTCAGGACAGGGTTGGCTATGGCTACACCTTC
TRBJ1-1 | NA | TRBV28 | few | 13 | CASSSPGLLAAFF | TGTGCCAGCAGTTCGCCGGGACTCCTTGCAGCTTTCTTT